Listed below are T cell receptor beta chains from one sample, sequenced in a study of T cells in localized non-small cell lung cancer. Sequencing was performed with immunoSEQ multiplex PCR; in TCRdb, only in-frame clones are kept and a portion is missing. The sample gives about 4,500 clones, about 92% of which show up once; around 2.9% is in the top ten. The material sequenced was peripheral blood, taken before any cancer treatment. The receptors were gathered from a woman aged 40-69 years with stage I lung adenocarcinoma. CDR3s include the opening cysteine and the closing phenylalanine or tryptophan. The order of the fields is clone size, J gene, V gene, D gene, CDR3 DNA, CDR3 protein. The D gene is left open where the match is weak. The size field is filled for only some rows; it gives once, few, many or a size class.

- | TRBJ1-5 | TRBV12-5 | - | TGTGCTAGTGGGACAGGCTTCCAAACCCAGCATTTT | CASGTGFQTQHF
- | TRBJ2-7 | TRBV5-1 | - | TGCGCCAGCAGCTTGAGAAGGGACTACGAGCAGTACTTC | CASSLRRDYEQYF
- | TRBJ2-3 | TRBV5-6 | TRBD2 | TGTGCCAGCAGCTTGAGGGACGGGAGGGTTTTCGGCACAGATACGCAGTATTTT | CASSLRDGRVFGTDTQYF
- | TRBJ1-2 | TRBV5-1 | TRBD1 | TGCGCCAGCAGCCCGGGGACAGAGACTAACTATGGCTACACCTTC | CASSPGTETNYGYTF
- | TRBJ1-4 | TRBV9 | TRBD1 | TGTGCCAGCAGCGGTCGACAGGGAGCATCAGAAAAACTGTTTTTT | CASSGRQGASEKLFF
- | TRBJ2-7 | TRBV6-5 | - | TGTGCCAGCAGTTACTCATCCAGGGAGCGCGAGCAGTACTTC | CASSYSSREREQYF
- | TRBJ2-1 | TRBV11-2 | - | TGTGCCAGCCAAGGGGCTAGCGCGTACAATGAGCAGTTCTTC | CASQGASAYNEQFF
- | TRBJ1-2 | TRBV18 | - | TGTGCCAGCTCACCAGATCGTAACTATGGCTACACCTTC | CASSPDRNYGYTF
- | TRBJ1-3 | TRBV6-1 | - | TGTGCCAGCCGGACCACAGGATCTTTTGGAAACACCATATATTTT | CASRTTGSFGNTIYF
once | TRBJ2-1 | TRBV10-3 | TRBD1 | TGTGCCATCAGTGACACAGGGGGAGGAAGCGGTACTCAGTTCTTC | CAISDTGGGSGTQFF
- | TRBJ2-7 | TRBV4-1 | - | TGCGCCAGCAGCGGACTATTGAGCTCCTACGAGCAGTACTTC | CASSGLLSSYEQYF
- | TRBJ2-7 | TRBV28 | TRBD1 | TGTGCCAGCAGTTTTCCCCCCACACCGGGACAGGGGGACGAGCAGTACTTC | CASSFPPTPGQGDEQYF
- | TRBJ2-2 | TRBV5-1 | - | TGCGCCAGCAGCTTGGACGGCGCGAGCAACACCGGGGAGCTGTTTTTT | CASSLDGASNTGELFF
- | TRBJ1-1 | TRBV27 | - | TGTGCCAGCAGTCTGGGTCGGAACATTGATGCGAACACTGAAGCTTTCTTT | CASSLGRNIDANTEAFF
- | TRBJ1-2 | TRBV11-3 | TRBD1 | TGTGCCAGCAGCTTATCCAGTACCGGGACAGAGGGCTACACCTTC | CASSLSSTGTEGYTF
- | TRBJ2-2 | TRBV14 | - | TGTGCCAGCAGAGACCGGGACGGAGAGAACACCGGGGAGCTGTTTTTT | CASRDRDGENTGELFF
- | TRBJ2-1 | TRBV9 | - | TGTGCCAGCAGCGTAGATTCGCCGGGGTACAATGAGCAGTTCTTC | CASSVDSPGYNEQFF
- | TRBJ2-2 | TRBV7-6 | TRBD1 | TGTGCCAGCAGCTCAGCCGGGACAGGGAAGACCGGGGAGCTGTTTTTT | CASSSAGTGKTGELFF
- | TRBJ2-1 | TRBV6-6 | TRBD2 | TGTGCCAGCACCCGAGGGACTAGCGGTTACAATGAGCAGTTCTTC | CASTRGTSGYNEQFF
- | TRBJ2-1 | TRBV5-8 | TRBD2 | TGTGCCAGCGGGGAGGGCGTGAGCTCCTACAATGAGCAGTTCTTC | CASGEGVSSYNEQFF
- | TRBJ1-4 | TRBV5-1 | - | TGCGCCAGCAGCCCCGGACTGACTGCAACTAATGAAAAACTGTTTTTT | CASSPGLTATNEKLFF
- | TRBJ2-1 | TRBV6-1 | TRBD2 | TGTGCCGCCAAAACTAGCGGGATAAACAATGAGCAGTTCTTC | CAAKTSGINNEQFF
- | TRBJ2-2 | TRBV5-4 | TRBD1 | TGTGCCAGCAGTCCTGGACAGGATTGGGCCACCGGGGAGCTGTTTTTT | CASSPGQDWATGELFF
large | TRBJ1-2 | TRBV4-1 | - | TGCGCCAGCAACCCTAAGACCAACCGAGGGGGCTACACCTTC | CASNPKTNRGGYTF
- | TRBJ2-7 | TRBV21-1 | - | TGTGCCAGCAGCAAAGATTGGGGGGGGCCTCGCTCCTACGAGCAGTACTTC | CASSKDWGGPRSYEQYF
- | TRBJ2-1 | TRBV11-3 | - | TGTGCCAGCAGCTTAGCTGCAACCTCCTACAATGAGCAGTTCTTC | CASSLAATSYNEQFF
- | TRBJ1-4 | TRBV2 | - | TGTGCCAGTACACGGGGCCCTACAACTAATGAAAAACTGTTTTTT | CASTRGPTTNEKLFF
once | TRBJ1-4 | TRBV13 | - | TGTGCCAGCAGCTTAAGGGTAGATGAAAAACTGTTTTTT | CASSLRVDEKLFF
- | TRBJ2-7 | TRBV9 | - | TGTGCCAGCAGCGTAGCGGAAAACTCCTACGAGCAGTACTTC | CASSVAENSYEQYF
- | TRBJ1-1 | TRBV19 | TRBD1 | TGTGCCAGTAGTCCGGACAGGGGAGGAACTGAAGCTTTCTTT | CASSPDRGGTEAFF
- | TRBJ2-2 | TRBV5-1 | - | TGCGCCAGCAGTAATCCTATCGCGAACACCGGGGAGCTGTTTTTT | CASSNPIANTGELFF
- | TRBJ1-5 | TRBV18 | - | TGTGCCAGCTCACCCGGTGCAGGGGGCAATCAGCCCCAGCATTTT | CASSPGAGGNQPQHF
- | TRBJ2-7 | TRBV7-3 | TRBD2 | TGTGCCAGCAGTGGAAGCGGGATGGGCGAGCAGTACTTC | CASSGSGMGEQYF
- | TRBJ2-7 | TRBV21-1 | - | TGTGCCAGCAGCAAAACCCCGGAGGGCACCTACGAGCAGTACTTC | CASSKTPEGTYEQYF
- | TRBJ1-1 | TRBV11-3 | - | TGTGCCAGCAGCTTAGGGGTAGCCCGTGAAGCTTTCTTT | CASSLGVAREAFF
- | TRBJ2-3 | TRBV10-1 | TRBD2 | TGCGCCAGCAGTGATAGCGGGGGCACAGATACGCAGTATTTT | CASSDSGGTDTQYF
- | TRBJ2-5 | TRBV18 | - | TGTGCCAGCTCACCTGAAGAGACCCAGTACTTC | CASSPEETQYF